This T cell receptor beta chain was found in a study of blood T cell repertoires in COVID-19. Background on the study: Acute and convalescent COVID-19 specimens originated in the United States, Italy and Spain.

Unmatched junction bases numbered 3, after V lost 5 bases and J lost 2 bases. Per the germline V gene, CDR1 is SGHAT and CDR2 is FQNNGV. The CDR3 spans 17 residues. TCRdb keeps only in-frame clones here, not all; method: immunoSEQ multiplex PCR. The profile shows 90,000 to 130,000 clones, about 80% of them singletons. Material: peripheral blood. The receptor's source is a woman of 80 years or more with acute or convalescent COVID-19. The gene calls are TRBV11-2 and TRBJ2-6, with 13 bases identical to TRBD2. The CDR3: CASSATSGRTGANVLTF. The DNA for the CDR3 is TGTGCCAGCAGCGCGACTAGCGGGAGGACTGGGGCCAACGTCCTGACTTTC.